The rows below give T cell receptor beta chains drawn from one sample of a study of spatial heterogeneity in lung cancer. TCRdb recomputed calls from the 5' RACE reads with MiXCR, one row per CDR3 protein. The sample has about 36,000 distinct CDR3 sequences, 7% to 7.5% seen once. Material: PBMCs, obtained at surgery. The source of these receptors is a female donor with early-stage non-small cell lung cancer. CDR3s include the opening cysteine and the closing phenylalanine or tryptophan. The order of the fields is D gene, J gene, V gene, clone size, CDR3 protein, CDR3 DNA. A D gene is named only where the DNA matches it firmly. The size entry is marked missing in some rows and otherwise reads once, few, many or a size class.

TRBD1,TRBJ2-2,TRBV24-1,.,CATSDSGQGRSGELFF,TGTGCCACCAGTGATTCGGGACAGGGTCGGAGCGGGGAGCTGTTTTTT
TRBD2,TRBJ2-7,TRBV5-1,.,CASSLAPAGGIYEQYF,TGCGCCAGCAGCCTGGCCCCCGCGGGAGGGATATACGAGCAGTACTTC
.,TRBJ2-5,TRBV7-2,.,CASSQGGRKTQYF,TGTGCCAGCAGCCAGGGGGGGAGAAAGACCCAGTACTTC
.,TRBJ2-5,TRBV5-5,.,CASSLLPDQETQYF,TGTGCCAGCAGCTTGCTTCCCGACCAAGAGACCCAGTACTTC
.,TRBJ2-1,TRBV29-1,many,CSVEDGQGGFF,TGCAGCGTTGAAGATGGCCAGGGGGGGTTCTTC
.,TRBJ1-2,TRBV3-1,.,CASSQGSGNYGYTF,TGTGCCAGCAGCCAAGGCAGCGGTAACTATGGCTACACCTTC
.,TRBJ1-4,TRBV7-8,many,CASGGDWANEKLFF,TGTGCCAGCGGAGGGGATTGGGCTAATGAAAAACTGTTTTTT
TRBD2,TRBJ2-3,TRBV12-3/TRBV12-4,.,CASSLRTSGSPFADTQYF,TGTGCCAGCAGTTTACGGACTAGCGGGAGCCCCTTTGCAGATACGCAGTATTTT
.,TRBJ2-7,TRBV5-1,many,CASSPEGSSYEQYF,TGCGCCAGCAGCCCCGAAGGGAGCTCCTACGAGCAGTACTTC
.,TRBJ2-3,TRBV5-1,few,CASSLSAGTILTDTQYF,TGCGCCAGCAGCTTGTCGGCTGGAACTATTCTCACAGATACGCAGTATTTT
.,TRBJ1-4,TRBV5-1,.,CASSLGDEKLFF,TGCGCCAGCAGCTTGGGAGATGAAAAACTGTTTTTT
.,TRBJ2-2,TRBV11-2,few,CASSRSRQPTGELFF,TGTGCCAGCAGTAGGAGCCGACAGCCCACCGGGGAGCTGTTTTTT
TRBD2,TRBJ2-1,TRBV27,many,CASSRTPWVAGDAYNEQFF,TGTGCCAGCAGCCGAACCCCCTGGGTTGCGGGAGACGCCTACAATGAGCAGTTCTTC
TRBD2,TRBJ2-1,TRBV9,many,CASSVERGRSYNEQFF,TGTGCCAGCAGCGTGGAGCGGGGGCGGTCCTACAATGAGCAGTTCTTC
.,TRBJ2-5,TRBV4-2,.,CASSQETGQATGTQYF,TGTGCCAGCAGCCAAGAAACGGGGCAGGCCACAGGGACCCAGTACTTC
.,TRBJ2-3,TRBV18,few,CASSPAGSTDTQYF,TGTGCCAGCTCACCGGCAGGGAGCACAGATACGCAGTATTTT
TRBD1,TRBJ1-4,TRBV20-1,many,CSANQGAGLRIF,TGCAGTGCTAATCAGGGGGCGGGTCTAAGGATTTTT
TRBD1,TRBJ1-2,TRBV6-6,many,CASSFDRDYGYTF,TGTGCCAGCAGCTTCGACAGGGATTATGGCTACACCTTC
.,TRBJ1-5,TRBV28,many,CASSLVESYSNQPQHF,TGTGCCAGCAGTTTAGTGGAGAGTTATAGCAATCAGCCCCAGCATTTT
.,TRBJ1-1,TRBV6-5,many,CASWQGFEAFF,TGTGCCAGCTGGCAGGGATTTGAAGCTTTCTTT
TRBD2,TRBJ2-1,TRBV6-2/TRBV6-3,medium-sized,CATSGRSYNEQFF,TGTGCCACTAGCGGGAGGAGCTACAATGAGCAGTTCTTC
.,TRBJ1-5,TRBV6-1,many,CASNSAYQPQHF,TGTGCCAGCAATAGCGCCTATCAGCCCCAGCATTTT
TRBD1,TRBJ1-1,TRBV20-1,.,CSAIRQGGTEAFF,TGCAGTGCTATCCGACAGGGAGGCACTGAAGCTTTCTTT
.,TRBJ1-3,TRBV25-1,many,CASSEGPSGNTIYF,TGTGCCAGCAGTGAGGGGCCCTCCGGAAACACCATATATTTT
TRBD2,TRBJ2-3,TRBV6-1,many,CASSEQGLAGTDTQYF,TGTGCCAGCAGTGAACAGGGACTAGCGGGCACAGATACGCAGTATTTT
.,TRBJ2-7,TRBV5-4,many,CASSPEQAPRYEQYF,TGTGCCAGCAGCCCAGAGCAGGCCCCCCGCTACGAGCAGTACTTC
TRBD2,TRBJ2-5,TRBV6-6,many,CASGLAGFETQYF,TGTGCCAGCGGACTAGCGGGATTCGAGACCCAGTACTTC
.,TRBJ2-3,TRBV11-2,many,CASGFSGPRDTQYF,TGTGCCAGCGGATTCTCGGGGCCGAGAGATACGCAGTATTTT
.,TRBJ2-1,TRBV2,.,CASRSSIRRNEQFF,TGTGCCAGCCGATCTAGCATCCGGCGGAATGAGCAGTTCTTC
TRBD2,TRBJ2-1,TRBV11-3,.,CASSPHQGLDGNEQFF,TGTGCCAGCAGCCCCCACCAGGGACTAGATGGCAATGAGCAGTTCTTC
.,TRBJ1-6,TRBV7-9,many,CASSPRFVSPLHF,TGTGCCAGCAGCCCCCGGTTTGTTTCACCCCTCCACTTT
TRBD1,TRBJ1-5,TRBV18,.,CASSPFTGTVLPDQPQHF,TGTGCCAGCTCACCCTTTACCGGGACAGTCCTCCCTGATCAGCCCCAGCATTTT
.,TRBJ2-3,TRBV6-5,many,CASSYSYRDLQYF,TGTGCCAGCAGTTACTCGTATCGGGACCTGCAGTATTTT
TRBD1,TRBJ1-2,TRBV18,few,CASSGTTGGEDGYTF,TGTGCCAGCTCAGGAACAACAGGGGGCGAGGATGGCTACACCTTC
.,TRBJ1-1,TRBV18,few,CASSPSNVALAEAFF,TGTGCCAGCTCACCCTCGAATGTTGCTTTGGCTGAAGCTTTCTTT
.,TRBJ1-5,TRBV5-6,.,CASSQAGRPSQPQHF,TGTGCCAGCAGCCAAGCAGGACGCCCAAGTCAGCCCCAGCATTTT
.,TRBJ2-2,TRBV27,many,CASSLSVGTGELFF,TGTGCCAGCAGTTTATCGGTGGGGACGGGGGAGCTGTTTTTT
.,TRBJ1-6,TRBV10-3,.,CAISESGQKTPLHF,TGTGCCATCAGTGAGTCCGGACAGAAAACACCCCTCCACTTT
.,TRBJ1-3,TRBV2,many,CASSDQPASSGNTIYF,TGTGCCAGCAGTGATCAGCCGGCCAGCTCTGGAAACACCATATATTTT
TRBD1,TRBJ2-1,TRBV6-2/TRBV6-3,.,CATTQGSYNEQFF,TGTGCCACCACACAGGGGTCCTACAATGAGCAGTTCTTC
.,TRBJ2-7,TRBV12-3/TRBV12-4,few,CASSFSHGSYEQYF,TGTGCCAGCAGTTTTAGTCACGGATCCTACGAGCAGTACTTC
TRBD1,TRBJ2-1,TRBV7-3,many,CASSPSPGQGEYNEQFF,TGTGCCAGCAGCCCCTCTCCGGGACAGGGGGAGTACAATGAGCAGTTCTTC
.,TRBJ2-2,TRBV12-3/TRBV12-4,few,CASSLAFGTGELFF,TGTGCCAGCAGTTTAGCCTTTGGGACCGGGGAGCTGTTTTTT
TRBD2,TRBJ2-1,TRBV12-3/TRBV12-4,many,CASSLEERTSSNEQFF,TGTGCCAGCAGTTTAGAAGAGAGGACTAGCTCCAATGAGCAGTTCTTC
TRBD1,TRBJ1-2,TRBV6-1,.,CASSEASGRGYYGYTF,TGTGCCAGCAGTGAAGCTTCGGGCAGGGGGTACTATGGCTACACCTTC
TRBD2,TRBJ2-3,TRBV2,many,CASIRRGGITDTQYF,TGTGCCAGCATCCGGCGGGGGGGCATCACAGATACGCAGTATTTT
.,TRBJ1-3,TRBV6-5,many,CASRVRAGNTIYF,TGTGCCAGCAGGGTCAGGGCTGGAAACACCATATATTTT
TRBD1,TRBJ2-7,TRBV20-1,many,CSARDADPLSGTGDYEQYF,TGCAGTGCTAGAGATGCCGACCCACTGTCCGGGACAGGGGACTACGAGCAGTACTTC
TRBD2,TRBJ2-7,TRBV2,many,CASRGTRTYEQYF,TGTGCCAGCAGGGGGACTAGAACCTACGAGCAGTACTTC
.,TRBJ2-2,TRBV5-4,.,CASSLPRGTGELFF,TGTGCCAGCAGCTTGCCGCGGGGCACCGGGGAGCTGTTTTTT
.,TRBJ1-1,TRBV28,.,CASKLGDMNTEAFF,TGTGCCAGCAAATTGGGGGACATGAACACTGAAGCTTTCTTT
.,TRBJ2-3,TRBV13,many,CASSLRSFNTDTQYF,TGTGCCAGCAGCTTACGGTCCTTCAACACAGATACGCAGTATTTT
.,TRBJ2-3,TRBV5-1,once,CASSSGTYTGTDTQYF,TGCGCCAGCAGCTCGGGGACATACACCGGCACAGATACGCAGTATTTT
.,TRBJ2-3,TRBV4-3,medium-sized,CASSQDGVADTQYF,TGCGCCAGCAGCCAAGATGGGGTGGCAGATACGCAGTATTTT
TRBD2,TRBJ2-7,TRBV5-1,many,CASSLEGLADEQYF,TGCGCCAGCAGCTTGGAGGGACTAGCAGACGAGCAGTACTTC